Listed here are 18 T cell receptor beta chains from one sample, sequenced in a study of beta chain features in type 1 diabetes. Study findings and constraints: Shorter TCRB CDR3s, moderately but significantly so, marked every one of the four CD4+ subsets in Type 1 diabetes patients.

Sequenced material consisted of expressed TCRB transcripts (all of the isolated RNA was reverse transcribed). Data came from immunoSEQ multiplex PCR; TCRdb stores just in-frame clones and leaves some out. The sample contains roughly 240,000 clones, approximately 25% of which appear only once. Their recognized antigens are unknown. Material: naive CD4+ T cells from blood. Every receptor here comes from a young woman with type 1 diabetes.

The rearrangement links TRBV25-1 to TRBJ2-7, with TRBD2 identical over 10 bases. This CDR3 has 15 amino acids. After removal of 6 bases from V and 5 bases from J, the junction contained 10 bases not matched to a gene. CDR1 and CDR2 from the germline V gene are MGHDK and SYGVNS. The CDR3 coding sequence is TGTGCCAGCAGCTGGGCTAGCGGGAGTTTCGACGAGCAGTACTTC. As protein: CASSWASGSFDEQYF.

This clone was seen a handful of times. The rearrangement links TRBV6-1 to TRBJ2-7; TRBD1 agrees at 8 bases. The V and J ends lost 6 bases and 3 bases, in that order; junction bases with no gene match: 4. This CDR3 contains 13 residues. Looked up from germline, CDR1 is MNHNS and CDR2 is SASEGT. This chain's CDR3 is CASRDRGVYEQYF. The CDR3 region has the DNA TGTGCCAGCAGAGACAGGGGCGTCTACGAGCAGTACTTC.

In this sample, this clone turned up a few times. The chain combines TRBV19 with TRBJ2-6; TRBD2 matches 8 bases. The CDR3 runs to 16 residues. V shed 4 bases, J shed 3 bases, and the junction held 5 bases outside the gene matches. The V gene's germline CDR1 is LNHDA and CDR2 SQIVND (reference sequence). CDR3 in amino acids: CASSTGLVFGANVLTF. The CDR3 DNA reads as TGTGCCAGTAGTACGGGACTAGTGTTTGGGGCCAACGTCCTGACTTTC.

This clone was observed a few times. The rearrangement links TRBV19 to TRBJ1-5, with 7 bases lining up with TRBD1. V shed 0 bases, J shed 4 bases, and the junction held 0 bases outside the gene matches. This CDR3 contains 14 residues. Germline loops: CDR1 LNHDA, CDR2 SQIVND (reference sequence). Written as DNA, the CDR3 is TGTGCCAGTAGTATAGAACAGGGGAATCAGCCCCAGCATTTT. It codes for CASSIEQGNQPQHF.

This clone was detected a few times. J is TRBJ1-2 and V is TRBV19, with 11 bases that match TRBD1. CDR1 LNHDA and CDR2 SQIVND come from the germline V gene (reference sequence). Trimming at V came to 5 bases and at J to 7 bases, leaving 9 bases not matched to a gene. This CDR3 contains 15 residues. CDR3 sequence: CASSPSGQGAFGYTF. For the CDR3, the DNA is TGTGCCAGTAGTCCGAGTGGACAGGGGGCATTTGGCTACACCTTC.

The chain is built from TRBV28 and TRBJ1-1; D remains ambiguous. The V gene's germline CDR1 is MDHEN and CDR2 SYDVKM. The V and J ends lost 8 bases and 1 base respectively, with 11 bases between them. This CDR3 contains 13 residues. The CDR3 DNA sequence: TGTGCCAGCGTAGTCGGTTCGAACACTGAAGCTTTCTTT. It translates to CASVVGSNTEAFF. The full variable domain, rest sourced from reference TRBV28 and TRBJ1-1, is DVKVTQSSRYLVKRTGEKVFLECVQDMDHENMFWYRQDPGLGLRLIYFSYDVKMKEKGDIPEGYSVSREKKERFSLILESASTNQTSMYLCASVVGSNTEAFFGQGTRLTVV.

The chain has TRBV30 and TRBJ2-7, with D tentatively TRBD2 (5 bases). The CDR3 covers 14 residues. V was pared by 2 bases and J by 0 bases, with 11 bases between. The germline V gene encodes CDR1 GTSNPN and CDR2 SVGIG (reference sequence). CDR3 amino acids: CAWSRGAFSYEQYF. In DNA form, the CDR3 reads TGTGCCTGGAGTCGGGGAGCGTTCTCCTACGAGCAGTACTTC.

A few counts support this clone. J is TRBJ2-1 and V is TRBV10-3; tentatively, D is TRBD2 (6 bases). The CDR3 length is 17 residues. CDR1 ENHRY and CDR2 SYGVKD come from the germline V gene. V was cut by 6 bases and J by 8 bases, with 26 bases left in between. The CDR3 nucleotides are TGTGCCATCAGCGAAAACATAGGCGGGAATCATGGAGATGAGCAGTTCTTC. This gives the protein CAISENIGGNHGDEQFF.

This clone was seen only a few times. The CDR3 coding sequence is TGCAGCGTTGAAGTGGCCGGACAGGCCTCAGGGGGCTACACCTTC. Translation: CSVEVAGQASGGYTF. The chain is built from TRBV29-1 and TRBJ1-2; 7 nucleotides agree with TRBD1. V gave up 1 base and J gave up 8 bases; unmatched junction bases: 13. The CDR3 is 15 residues long. Germline V lookup: CDR1 SQVTM, CDR2 ANQGSEA.

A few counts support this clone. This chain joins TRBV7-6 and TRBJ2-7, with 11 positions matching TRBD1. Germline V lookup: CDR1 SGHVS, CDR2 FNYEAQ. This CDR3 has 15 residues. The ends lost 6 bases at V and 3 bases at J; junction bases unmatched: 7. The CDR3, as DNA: TGTGCCAGCAGACCGTTCGGGACAGGGGGCTACGAGCAGTACTTC. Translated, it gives CASRPFGTGGYEQYF.

CDR3 sequence (DNA): TGTGCCAGCAGCGAGGGTTCGACTAGCGGGGGAGAGACCCAGTACTTC. This codes for CASSEGSTSGGETQYF. This chain connects TRBV9 to TRBJ2-5, with TRBD2 identical over 12 bases. Trimming took 3 bases from V and 4 from J; bases not matched to a gene: 7. Looked up from germline, CDR1 is SGDLS and CDR2 is YYNGEE. The CDR3 has 16 residues.

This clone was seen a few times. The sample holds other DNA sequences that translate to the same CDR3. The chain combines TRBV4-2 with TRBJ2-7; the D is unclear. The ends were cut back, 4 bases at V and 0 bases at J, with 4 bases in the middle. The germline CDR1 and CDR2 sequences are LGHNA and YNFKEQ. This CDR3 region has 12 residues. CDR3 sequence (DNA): TGTGCCAGCAGCCCTAGCTCCTACGAGCAGTACTTC. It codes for CASSPSSYEQYF.

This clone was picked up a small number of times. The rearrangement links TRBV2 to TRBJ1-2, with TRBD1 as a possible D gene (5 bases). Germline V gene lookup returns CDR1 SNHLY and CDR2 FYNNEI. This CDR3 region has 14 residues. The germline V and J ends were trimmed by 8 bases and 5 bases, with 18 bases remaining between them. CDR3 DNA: TGTGCCAGCGCTGGGGGGGTCATAAGTTATGGCTACACCTTC. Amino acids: CASAGGVISYGYTF.

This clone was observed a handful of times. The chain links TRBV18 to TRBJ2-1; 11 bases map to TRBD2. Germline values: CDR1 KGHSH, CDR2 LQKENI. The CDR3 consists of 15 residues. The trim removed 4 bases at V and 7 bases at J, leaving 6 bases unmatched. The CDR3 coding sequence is TGTGCCAGCTCACAGACTAGCGGGGCCACTAATGAGCAGTTCTTC. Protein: CASSQTSGATNEQFF.

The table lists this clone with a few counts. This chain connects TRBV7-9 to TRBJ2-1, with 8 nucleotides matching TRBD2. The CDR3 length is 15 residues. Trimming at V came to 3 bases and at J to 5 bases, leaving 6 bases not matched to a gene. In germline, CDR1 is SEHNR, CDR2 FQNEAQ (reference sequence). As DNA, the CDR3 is TGTGCCAGCAGCTTTATGCGGGAGGCCCACAATGAGCAGTTCTTC. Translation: CASSFMREAHNEQFF.

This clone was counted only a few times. CDR3 amino acids: CASSPDTSGANVLTF. CDR3 bases: TGTGCCAGCTCCCCCGACACCTCTGGGGCCAACGTCCTGACTTTC. This chain connects TRBV18 to TRBJ2-6; D remains unclear. Trimming left V 6 bases short and J 0 bases short, with 9 bases between. The CDR3 spans 15 residues. Germline V gene sequence: CDR1 KGHSH, CDR2 LQKENI.

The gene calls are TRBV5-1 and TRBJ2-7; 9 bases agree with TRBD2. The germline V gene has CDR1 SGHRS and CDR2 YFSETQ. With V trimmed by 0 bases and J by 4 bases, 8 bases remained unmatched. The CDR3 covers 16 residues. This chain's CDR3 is CASSLAGSLAGYEQYF. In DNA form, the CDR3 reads TGCGCCAGCAGCTTGGCCGGTAGTCTAGCGGGATACGAGCAGTACTTC.

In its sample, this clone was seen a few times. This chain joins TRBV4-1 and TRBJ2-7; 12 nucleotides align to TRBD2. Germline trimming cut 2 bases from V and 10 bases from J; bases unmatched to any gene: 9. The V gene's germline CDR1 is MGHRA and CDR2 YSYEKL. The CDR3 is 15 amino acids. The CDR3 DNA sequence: TGCGCCAGCAGCCAAAGTCTCCTAGCGGGAGGGCCTCAGTACTTC. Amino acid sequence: CASSQSLLAGGPQYF.